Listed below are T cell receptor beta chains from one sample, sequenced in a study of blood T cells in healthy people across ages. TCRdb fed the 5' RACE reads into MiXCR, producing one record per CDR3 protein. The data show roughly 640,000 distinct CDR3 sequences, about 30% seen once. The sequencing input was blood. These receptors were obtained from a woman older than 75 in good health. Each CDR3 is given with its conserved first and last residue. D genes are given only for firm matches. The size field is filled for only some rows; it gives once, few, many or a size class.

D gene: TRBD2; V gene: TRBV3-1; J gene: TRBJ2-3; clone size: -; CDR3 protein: CASSRSGSGGATDTQYF; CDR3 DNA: TGTGCCAGCAGCCGGTCCGGAAGCGGGGGGGCCACAGATACGCAGTATTTT
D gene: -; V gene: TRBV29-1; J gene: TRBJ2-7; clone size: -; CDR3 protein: CSVEGGTSSYEQYF; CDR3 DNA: TGCAGCGTTGAAGGGGGCACGAGCTCCTACGAGCAGTACTTC
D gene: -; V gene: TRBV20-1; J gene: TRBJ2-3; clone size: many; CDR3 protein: CSAFTGTSTDTQYF; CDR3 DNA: TGCAGTGCTTTTACAGGGACTAGCACAGATACGCAGTATTTT
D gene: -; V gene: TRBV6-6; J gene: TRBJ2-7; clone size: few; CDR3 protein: CATYRDWKNEQYF; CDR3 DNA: TGTGCCACCTATCGGGACTGGAAAAACGAGCAGTACTTC
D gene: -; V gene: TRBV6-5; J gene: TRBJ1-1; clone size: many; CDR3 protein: CASSYVKGRNTEAFF; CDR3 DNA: TGTGCCAGCAGTTACGTAAAGGGCCGGAACACTGAAGCTTTCTTT
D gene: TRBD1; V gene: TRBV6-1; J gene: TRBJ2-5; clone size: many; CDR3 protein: CASSESGTGSSAQYF; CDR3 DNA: TGTGCCAGCAGTGAGTCGGGGACAGGGTCCTCGGCCCAGTACTTC
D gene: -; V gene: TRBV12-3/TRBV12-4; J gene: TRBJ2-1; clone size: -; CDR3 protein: CASSLWQGNEQFF; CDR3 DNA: TGTGCCAGCAGTTTGTGGCAGGGGAATGAGCAGTTCTTC
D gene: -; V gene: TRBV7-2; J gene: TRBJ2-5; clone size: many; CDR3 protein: CASSFRQINNEQYF; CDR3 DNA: TGTGCCAGCAGCTTTCGACAGATTAACAATGAGCAGTACTTC
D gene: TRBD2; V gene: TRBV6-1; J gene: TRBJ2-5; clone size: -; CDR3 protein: CASKHELAGYNEQYF; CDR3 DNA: TGTGCCAGCAAGCATGAACTAGCGGGATACAATGAGCAGTACTTC
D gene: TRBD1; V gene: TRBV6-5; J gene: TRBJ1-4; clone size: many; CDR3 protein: CASSSGQGGNEKLFF; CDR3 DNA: TGTGCCAGCAGCTCCGGACAGGGGGGTAATGAAAAACTGTTTTTT
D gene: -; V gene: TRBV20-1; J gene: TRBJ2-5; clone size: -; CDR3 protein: CSARLVGRETQYF; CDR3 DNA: TGCAGTGCGCGACTAGTCGGCAGGGAGACCCAGTACTTC
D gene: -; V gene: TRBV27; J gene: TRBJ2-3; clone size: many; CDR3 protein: CASSIWAADTQYF; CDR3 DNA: TGTGCCAGCAGTATTTGGGCGGCAGATACGCAGTATTTT
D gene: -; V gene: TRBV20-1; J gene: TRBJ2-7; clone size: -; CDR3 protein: CSADGGYEQYF; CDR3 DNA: TGCAGTGCTGACGGCGGGTACGAGCAGTACTTC
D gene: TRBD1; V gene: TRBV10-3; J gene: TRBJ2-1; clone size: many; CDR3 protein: CAISGPPRDSLPYNEQFF; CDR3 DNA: TGTGCCATCAGTGGGCCCCCCAGGGACAGCCTACCGTACAATGAGCAGTTCTTC
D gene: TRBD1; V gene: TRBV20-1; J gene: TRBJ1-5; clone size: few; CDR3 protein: CSARWTGSNQPQHF; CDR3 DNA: TGCAGTGCTCGTTGGACAGGGAGCAATCAGCCCCAGCATTTT
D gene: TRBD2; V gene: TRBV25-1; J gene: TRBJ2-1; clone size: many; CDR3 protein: CASSESRTSGVTRSNEQFF; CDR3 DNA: TGTGCCAGCAGTGAATCACGCACTAGCGGGGTGACGCGGTCCAATGAGCAGTTCTTC
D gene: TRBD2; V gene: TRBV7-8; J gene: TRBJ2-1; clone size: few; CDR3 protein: CASSLGGGGDEQFF; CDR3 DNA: TGTGCCAGCAGCTTAGGTGGCGGGGGGGATGAGCAGTTCTTC
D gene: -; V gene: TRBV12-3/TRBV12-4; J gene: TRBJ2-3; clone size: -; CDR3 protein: CASSPSTDAQYF; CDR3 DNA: TGTGCCAGCAGTCCGAGCACGGATGCGCAGTATTTT
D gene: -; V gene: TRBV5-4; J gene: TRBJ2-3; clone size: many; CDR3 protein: CASSLRGIVGTDTQYF; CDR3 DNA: TGTGCCAGCAGCTTGAGAGGGATCGTTGGCACAGATACGCAGTATTTT
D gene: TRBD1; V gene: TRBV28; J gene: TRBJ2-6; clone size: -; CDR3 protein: CASSAGTGTGANVLTF; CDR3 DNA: TGTGCCAGCAGCGCCGGGACAGGGACTGGGGCCAACGTCCTGACTTTC
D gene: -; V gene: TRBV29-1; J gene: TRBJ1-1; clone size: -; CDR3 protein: CSVQTGNTGAFF; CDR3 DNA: TGCAGCGTACAGACAGGCAACACTGGAGCTTTCTTT
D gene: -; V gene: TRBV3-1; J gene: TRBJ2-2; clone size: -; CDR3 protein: CASTFSGTGELFF; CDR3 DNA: TGTGCCAGCACTTTCTCGGGCACCGGGGAGCTGTTTTTT
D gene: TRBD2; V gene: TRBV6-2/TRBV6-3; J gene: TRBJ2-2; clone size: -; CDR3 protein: CTSTGGALNTGELFF; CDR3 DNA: TGTACCAGCACCGGGGGGGCCTTGAACACCGGGGAGCTGTTTTTT
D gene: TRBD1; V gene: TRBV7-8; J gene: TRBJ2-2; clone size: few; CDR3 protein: CASSLAAGTGNTGELFF; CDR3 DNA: TGTGCCAGCAGCTTAGCTGCCGGGACAGGGAACACCGGGGAGCTGTTTTTT
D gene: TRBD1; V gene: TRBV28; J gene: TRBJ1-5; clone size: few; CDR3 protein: CASSDRAGQPQHF; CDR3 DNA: TGTGCCAGTTCCGACAGGGCTGGTCAGCCCCAGCATTTT
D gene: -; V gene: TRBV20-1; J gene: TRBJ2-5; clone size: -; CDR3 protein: CSANSRGGETQYF; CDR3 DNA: TGCAGTGCTAATTCGAGGGGTGGGGAGACCCAGTACTTC
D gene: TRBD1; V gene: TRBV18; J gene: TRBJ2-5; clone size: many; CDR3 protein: CASSPADRVKTQYF; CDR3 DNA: TGTGCCAGCTCACCGGCCGACAGGGTGAAGACCCAGTACTTC
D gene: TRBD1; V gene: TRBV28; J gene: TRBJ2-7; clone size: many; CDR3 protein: CATWGQGFEEQYF; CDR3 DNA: TGTGCCACGTGGGGACAGGGGTTCGAGGAGCAGTACTTC
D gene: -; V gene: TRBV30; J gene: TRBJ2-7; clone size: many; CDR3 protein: CAWRTAGGGYEQYF; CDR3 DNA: TGTGCCTGGAGGACGGCAGGAGGGGGTTACGAGCAGTACTTC
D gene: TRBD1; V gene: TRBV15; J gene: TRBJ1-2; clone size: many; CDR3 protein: CATRTGTGIYGYTF; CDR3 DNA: TGTGCCACCAGAACCGGGACAGGCATCTATGGCTACACCTTC
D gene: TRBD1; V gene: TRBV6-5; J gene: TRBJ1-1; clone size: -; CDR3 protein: CASSYRGQGARNTEAFF; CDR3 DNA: TGTGCCAGCAGTTACCGGGGACAGGGGGCGAGGAACACTGAAGCTTTCTTT
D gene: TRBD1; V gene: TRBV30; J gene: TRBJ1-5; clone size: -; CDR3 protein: CAWSPGQGLNQPQHF; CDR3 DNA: TGTGCCTGGAGTCCGGGACAGGGCCTAAATCAGCCCCAGCATTTT
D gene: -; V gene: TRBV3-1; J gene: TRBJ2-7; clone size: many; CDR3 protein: CASSQGHGNEQYF; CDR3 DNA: TGTGCCAGCAGCCAAGGACACGGAAACGAGCAGTACTTC
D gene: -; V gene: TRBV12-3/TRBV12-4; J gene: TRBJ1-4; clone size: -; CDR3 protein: CASSPVGGLGEKLFF; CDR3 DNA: TGTGCCAGCAGCCCGGTGGGGGGCTTAGGTGAAAAACTGTTTTTT
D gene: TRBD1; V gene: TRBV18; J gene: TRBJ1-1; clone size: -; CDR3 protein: CASSPKGQGTGGAFF; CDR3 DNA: TGTGCCAGCTCACCGAAGGGACAGGGGACAGGTGGAGCTTTCTTT
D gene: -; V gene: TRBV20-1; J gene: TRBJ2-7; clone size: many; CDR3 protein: CSARPGRGTPRGYEQYF; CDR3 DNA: TGCAGTGCTAGACCCGGAAGAGGGACCCCGAGGGGCTACGAGCAGTACTTC
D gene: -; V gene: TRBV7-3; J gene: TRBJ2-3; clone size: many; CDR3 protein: CASSMTRTDTQYF; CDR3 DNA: TGTGCCAGCAGCATGACTAGGACAGATACGCAGTATTTT
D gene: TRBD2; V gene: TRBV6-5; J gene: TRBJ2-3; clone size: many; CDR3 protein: CASSSGARTDTQYF; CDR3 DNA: TGTGCCAGCAGTAGCGGGGCGCGCACAGATACGCAGTATTTT
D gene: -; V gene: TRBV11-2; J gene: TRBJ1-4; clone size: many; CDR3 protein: CASSPSPGILRRTNEKLFF; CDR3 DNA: TGTGCCAGCAGCCCCTCACCCGGGATTTTACGGCGAACTAATGAAAAACTGTTTTTT